The rows below give T cell receptor beta chains drawn from one sample of a study of naive and memory T cell subsets. TCRdb redid the calling of the UMI-ligation and nested PCR reads with MiXCR, one entry per CDR3 protein. The sample records around 110,000 distinct CDR3 sequences, 30% to 45% being singletons. The sample was central memory CD4+ T cells from blood. Receptors were obtained from a human donor in good health. Both conserved end residues are part of each CDR3. Each record gives: D gene, J gene, clone size, V gene, CDR3 protein, CDR3 DNA. The D gene is left open where the match is weak. The size of a clone is reported for some rows only, either as once, few or many, or as a class for expanded clones.

d_gene: -
j_gene: TRBJ1-2
abundance: -
v_gene: TRBV28
CDR3aa: CASSYLTVSHGYTF
CDR3nt: TGTGCCAGCAGTTATCTTACGGTGTCCCATGGCTACACCTTC

d_gene: -
j_gene: TRBJ1-6
abundance: -
v_gene: TRBV20-1
CDR3aa: CSARVSGGLGSPLHF
CDR3nt: TGCAGTGCTAGAGTCTCAGGAGGGCTCGGGTCACCCCTCCACTTT

d_gene: -
j_gene: TRBJ2-7
abundance: few
v_gene: TRBV20-1
CDR3aa: CSARPDEQYF
CDR3nt: TGCAGTGCTAGACCGGACGAGCAGTACTTC

d_gene: -
j_gene: TRBJ2-4
abundance: -
v_gene: TRBV7-9
CDR3aa: CASSLGQTLKNIQYF
CDR3nt: TGTGCCAGCAGCCTAGGACAGACCCTAAAAAACATTCAGTACTTC

d_gene: -
j_gene: TRBJ2-2
abundance: -
v_gene: TRBV2
CDR3aa: CASNVAGNTGELFF
CDR3nt: TGTGCCAGCAACGTTGCAGGGAACACCGGGGAGCTGTTTTTT

d_gene: -
j_gene: TRBJ1-2
abundance: -
v_gene: TRBV10-3
CDR3aa: CAIGQNYGYTF
CDR3nt: TGTGCCATCGGACAGAACTATGGCTACACCTTC

d_gene: TRBD2
j_gene: TRBJ2-5
abundance: -
v_gene: TRBV29-1
CDR3aa: CSVREGWETQYF
CDR3nt: TGCAGCGTACGGGAGGGGTGGGAGACCCAGTACTTC

d_gene: -
j_gene: TRBJ2-7
abundance: -
v_gene: TRBV12-3/TRBV12-4
CDR3aa: CASSLDREYEQYF
CDR3nt: TGTGCCAGCAGTTTGGACAGAGAATACGAGCAGTACTTC

d_gene: -
j_gene: TRBJ2-2
abundance: few
v_gene: TRBV28
CDR3aa: CASSLVGPGELFF
CDR3nt: TGTGCCAGCAGTTTAGTTGGGCCCGGGGAGCTGTTTTTT

d_gene: TRBD1
j_gene: TRBJ1-4
abundance: few
v_gene: TRBV7-9
CDR3aa: CASSSRTGGEKLFF
CDR3nt: TGTGCCAGCAGCTCTCGGACAGGCGGTGAAAAACTGTTTTTT

d_gene: -
j_gene: TRBJ1-5
abundance: few
v_gene: TRBV28
CDR3aa: CASSLFLLDNSIWQPQHF
CDR3nt: TGTGCCAGCAGTTTGTTTTTATTGGACAATTCAATATGGCAGCCCCAGCATTTT

d_gene: -
j_gene: TRBJ2-3
abundance: -
v_gene: TRBV10-3
CDR3aa: CAISESPRAREQYF
CDR3nt: TGTGCCATCAGTGAGTCCCCTCGGGCCCGGGAACAGTATTTT

d_gene: -
j_gene: TRBJ1-1
abundance: few
v_gene: TRBV6-1
CDR3aa: CASSRGIGTNTEAFF
CDR3nt: TGTGCCAGCAGCCGCGGGATAGGAACGAACACTGAAGCTTTCTTT

d_gene: -
j_gene: TRBJ1-5
abundance: -
v_gene: TRBV29-1
CDR3aa: CSVATSNQPQHF
CDR3nt: TGCAGCGTTGCAACTAGCAATCAGCCCCAGCATTTT

d_gene: TRBD2
j_gene: TRBJ2-7
abundance: -
v_gene: TRBV18
CDR3aa: CASSPRARGSGRAEYEQYF
CDR3nt: TGTGCCAGCTCACCACGTGCGAGGGGTAGCGGGAGGGCGGAGTACGAGCAGTACTTC

d_gene: -
j_gene: TRBJ2-3
abundance: -
v_gene: TRBV4-2
CDR3aa: CASRDTGTPITTDTQYF
CDR3nt: TGTGCCAGCAGAGATACCGGGACACCTATTACCACAGATACGCAGTATTTT

d_gene: TRBD2
j_gene: TRBJ2-1
abundance: few
v_gene: TRBV5-4
CDR3aa: CASSRTSGISSYNEQFF
CDR3nt: TGTGCCAGCAGCCGGACTAGCGGAATATCCTCCTACAATGAGCAGTTCTTC

d_gene: -
j_gene: TRBJ2-4
abundance: few
v_gene: TRBV6-6
CDR3aa: CASRTGTGGAELAKNIQYF
CDR3nt: TGTGCCAGCAGAACCGGCACAGGGGGGGCCGAACTAGCCAAAAACATTCAGTACTTC

d_gene: -
j_gene: TRBJ1-6
abundance: -
v_gene: TRBV28
CDR3aa: CASSFGGSYNSPLHF
CDR3nt: TGTGCCAGCAGTTTCGGAGGGTCCTATAATTCACCCCTCCACTTT

d_gene: -
j_gene: TRBJ2-7
abundance: -
v_gene: TRBV25-1
CDR3aa: CASSLDYDRPFSYEQYF
CDR3nt: TGTGCCAGCAGCCTAGATTACGACAGGCCCTTCTCCTACGAGCAGTACTTC

d_gene: TRBD2
j_gene: TRBJ2-4
abundance: many
v_gene: TRBV29-1
CDR3aa: CSVASSSSGRANIQYF
CDR3nt: TGCAGCGTTGCGTCCTCCTCTAGCGGGAGGGCAAACATTCAGTACTTC

d_gene: -
j_gene: TRBJ2-5
abundance: -
v_gene: TRBV24-1
CDR3aa: CATSDPNVETQYF
CDR3nt: TGTGCCACCAGTGATCCCAATGTGGAGACCCAGTACTTC

d_gene: -
j_gene: TRBJ2-7
abundance: -
v_gene: TRBV25-1
CDR3aa: CASSGGVGEQYF
CDR3nt: TGTGCCAGCAGTGGGGGGGTGGGCGAGCAGTACTTC

d_gene: -
j_gene: TRBJ2-7
abundance: few
v_gene: TRBV20-1
CDR3aa: CSARGAYEQYF
CDR3nt: TGCAGTGCTAGGGGGGCCTACGAGCAGTACTTC

d_gene: TRBD2
j_gene: TRBJ2-1
abundance: few
v_gene: TRBV11-2
CDR3aa: CASSNSWGLPSYNEQFF
CDR3nt: TGTGCCAGCAGCAATTCTTGGGGACTACCTTCCTACAATGAGCAGTTCTTC

d_gene: -
j_gene: TRBJ1-5
abundance: -
v_gene: TRBV7-2
CDR3aa: CASSLERKSNQPQHF
CDR3nt: TGTGCCAGCAGCTTAGAACGCAAAAGCAATCAGCCCCAGCATTTT

d_gene: TRBD2
j_gene: TRBJ2-7
abundance: -
v_gene: TRBV7-2
CDR3aa: CASSPGTSVSYEQYF
CDR3nt: TGTGCCAGCAGCCCCGGGACTAGCGTTTCCTACGAGCAGTACTTC